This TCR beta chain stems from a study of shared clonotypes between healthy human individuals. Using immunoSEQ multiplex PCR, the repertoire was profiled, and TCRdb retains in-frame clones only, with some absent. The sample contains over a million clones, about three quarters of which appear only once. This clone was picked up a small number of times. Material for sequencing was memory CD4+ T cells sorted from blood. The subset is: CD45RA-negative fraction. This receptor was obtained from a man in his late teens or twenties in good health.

The CDR3 coding sequence is TGTGCCTGGAGTCCCACAACCGGTCGGAACACCGGGGAGCTGTTTTTT. This encodes CAWSPTTGRNTGELFF. This rearrangement joins TRBV30 to TRBJ2-2; no clear D. CDR1 and CDR2 from the germline V gene are GTSNPN and SVGIG (reference sequence). The CDR3 has 16 amino acids. Trimming stripped 2 bases from V and 1 base from J, with 14 bases between.